These T cell receptor beta chains were read from a single sample in a study of lymphopenia after photon versus proton radiotherapy. Assay used: immunoSEQ multiplex PCR; TCRdb lists only in-frame clones, some missing. The profile covers 68,000 or so clones, with roughly 93% appearing a single time and approximately 2.6% taken by the ten largest. The material was peripheral blood, obtained from a patient treated with photon-based radiotherapy. The receptors stem from a woman aged 70-85 years with pancreatic cancer. Each CDR3 is given with its conserved first and last residue. A D gene is named only where the DNA matches it firmly. The size entry is marked missing in some rows and otherwise reads once, few, many or a size class.

V gene: TRBV9
clone size: -
J gene: TRBJ1-2
D gene: -
CDR3 protein: CASSVGEWAYYGYTF
CDR3 DNA: TGTGCCAGCAGCGTAGGGGAGTGGGCCTACTATGGCTACACCTTC

V gene: TRBV6-1
clone size: -
J gene: TRBJ2-1
D gene: -
CDR3 protein: CATKANYNEQFF
CDR3 DNA: TGTGCCACCAAGGCGAATTACAATGAGCAGTTCTTC

V gene: TRBV19
clone size: -
J gene: TRBJ1-1
D gene: -
CDR3 protein: CASSGSRVAFF
CDR3 DNA: TGTGCCAGTTCCGGTTCTCGGGTAGCTTTCTTT

V gene: TRBV30
clone size: -
J gene: TRBJ1-3
D gene: TRBD1
CDR3 protein: CAWQGRGRDTIYF
CDR3 DNA: TGTGCCTGGCAGGGCAGGGGGCGAGACACCATATATTTT

V gene: TRBV11-3
clone size: -
J gene: TRBJ2-2
D gene: -
CDR3 protein: CASSLGGANTGELFF
CDR3 DNA: TGTGCCAGCAGCTTAGGGGGGGCGAACACCGGGGAGCTGTTTTTT

V gene: TRBV4-1
clone size: -
J gene: TRBJ2-5
D gene: TRBD1
CDR3 protein: CASSTTGGRETQYF
CDR3 DNA: TGCGCCAGCAGCACGACAGGGGGGAGAGAGACCCAGTACTTC

V gene: TRBV13
clone size: -
J gene: TRBJ2-7
D gene: -
CDR3 protein: CASSLVGNEQYF
CDR3 DNA: TGTGCCAGCAGCTTAGTAGGAAACGAGCAGTACTTC

V gene: TRBV28
clone size: -
J gene: TRBJ1-2
D gene: -
CDR3 protein: CASSPMGRQTNYGYTF
CDR3 DNA: TGTGCCAGCAGTCCCATGGGTAGGCAAACTAACTATGGCTACACCTTC

V gene: TRBV29-1
clone size: -
J gene: TRBJ2-1
D gene: -
CDR3 protein: CSVVKGVNNEQFF
CDR3 DNA: TGCAGCGTTGTTAAGGGGGTCAACAATGAGCAGTTCTTC

V gene: TRBV28
clone size: -
J gene: TRBJ2-3
D gene: -
CDR3 protein: CASSWADTQYF
CDR3 DNA: TGTGCCAGCAGCTGGGCAGATACGCAGTATTTT

V gene: TRBV4-2
clone size: -
J gene: TRBJ1-2
D gene: -
CDR3 protein: CASSQTREGGVNGYTF
CDR3 DNA: TGTGCCAGCAGCCAGACTAGGGAGGGTGGGGTGAATGGCTACACCTTC

V gene: TRBV27
clone size: -
J gene: TRBJ2-3
D gene: TRBD2
CDR3 protein: CASSLSTGLAGDTQYF
CDR3 DNA: TGTGCCAGCAGTTTATCGACGGGACTAGCGGGAGATACGCAGTATTTT

V gene: TRBV6-5
clone size: -
J gene: TRBJ2-1
D gene: TRBD1
CDR3 protein: CASSLGSDRGEQFF
CDR3 DNA: TGTGCCAGCAGCTTAGGCTCCGACAGGGGTGAGCAGTTCTTC

V gene: TRBV2
clone size: -
J gene: TRBJ2-1
D gene: -
CDR3 protein: CASSQDWAGEQFF
CDR3 DNA: TGTGCCAGCAGCCAAGACTGGGCCGGTGAGCAGTTCTTC

V gene: TRBV7-9
clone size: -
J gene: TRBJ1-1
D gene: TRBD1
CDR3 protein: CASSIQGQGNTEAFF
CDR3 DNA: TGTGCCAGCAGCATACAGGGACAGGGTAACACTGAAGCTTTCTTT

V gene: TRBV2
clone size: -
J gene: TRBJ2-7
D gene: TRBD2
CDR3 protein: CASSAGLAISSYEQYF
CDR3 DNA: TGTGCCAGCAGCGCGGGACTAGCGATCAGCTCCTACGAGCAGTACTTC

V gene: TRBV6-1
clone size: once
J gene: TRBJ2-5
D gene: -
CDR3 protein: CASSGLRGTQYF
CDR3 DNA: TGTGCCAGCAGTGGGCTGCGGGGGACCCAGTACTTC

V gene: TRBV7-9
clone size: -
J gene: TRBJ2-2
D gene: TRBD1
CDR3 protein: CASSRDRVTGELFF
CDR3 DNA: TGTGCCAGCAGCCGGGACAGGGTAACCGGGGAGCTGTTTTTT

V gene: TRBV18
clone size: -
J gene: TRBJ1-1
D gene: -
CDR3 protein: CASSRERITEAFF
CDR3 DNA: TGTGCCAGCTCACGGGAAAGGATCACTGAAGCTTTCTTT

V gene: TRBV7-2
clone size: -
J gene: TRBJ2-7
D gene: -
CDR3 protein: CASSARGQGPYEQYF
CDR3 DNA: TGTGCCAGCAGCGCCAGAGGTCAGGGACCTTACGAGCAGTACTTC

V gene: TRBV30
clone size: -
J gene: TRBJ1-1
D gene: -
CDR3 protein: CAWSHPLLYAEAFF
CDR3 DNA: TGTGCCTGGAGCCATCCACTTCTTTATGCTGAAGCTTTCTTT

V gene: TRBV28
clone size: -
J gene: TRBJ1-1
D gene: TRBD1
CDR3 protein: CASSLGRGRTEAFF
CDR3 DNA: TGTGCCAGCAGTTTGGGAAGGGGGCGCACTGAAGCTTTCTTT

V gene: TRBV6-5
clone size: -
J gene: TRBJ2-7
D gene: TRBD2
CDR3 protein: CASKTLGLDRLEQYF
CDR3 DNA: TGTGCCAGCAAAACTCTGGGACTAGATCGGCTCGAGCAGTACTTC

V gene: TRBV4-2
clone size: -
J gene: TRBJ2-7
D gene: TRBD1
CDR3 protein: CASSHDLSRQGAEQYF
CDR3 DNA: TGTGCCAGCAGCCACGATCTTTCCCGACAGGGGGCCGAGCAGTACTTC

V gene: TRBV27
clone size: -
J gene: TRBJ2-2
D gene: -
CDR3 protein: CASSFEVNTGELFF
CDR3 DNA: TGTGCCAGCAGTTTCGAGGTTAACACCGGGGAGCTGTTTTTT

V gene: TRBV19
clone size: -
J gene: TRBJ1-5
D gene: TRBD1
CDR3 protein: CASSTLLRGSNQPQHF
CDR3 DNA: TGTGCCAGTAGTACCCTCCTCAGGGGGAGCAATCAGCCCCAGCATTTT

V gene: TRBV6-5
clone size: -
J gene: TRBJ2-7
D gene: -
CDR3 protein: CASSYSGGGQTYEQYF
CDR3 DNA: TGTGCCAGCAGTTACTCAGGAGGGGGACAGACCTACGAGCAGTACTTC

V gene: TRBV19
clone size: -
J gene: TRBJ2-2
D gene: -
CDR3 protein: CASSLPGKRNTGELFF
CDR3 DNA: TGTGCCAGTAGTCTTCCGGGAAAGCGGAACACCGGGGAGCTGTTTTTT

V gene: TRBV19
clone size: -
J gene: TRBJ2-1
D gene: -
CDR3 protein: CASSSQRASVNEQFF
CDR3 DNA: TGTGCCAGTAGTTCCCAGAGGGCTAGTGTCAATGAGCAGTTCTTC

V gene: TRBV29-1
clone size: -
J gene: TRBJ2-1
D gene: TRBD2
CDR3 protein: CSVLAGMSNEQFF
CDR3 DNA: TGCAGCGTTCTAGCGGGAATGAGCAATGAGCAGTTCTTC

V gene: TRBV5-4
clone size: -
J gene: TRBJ1-2
D gene: -
CDR3 protein: CASSPDVQNYGYTF
CDR3 DNA: TGTGCCAGCAGCCCGGACGTACAGAACTATGGCTACACCTTC

V gene: TRBV4-1
clone size: -
J gene: TRBJ1-2
D gene: -
CDR3 protein: CASSQDHRSYYGYTF
CDR3 DNA: TGCGCCAGCAGCCAAGATCATCGGAGTTACTATGGCTACACCTTC

V gene: TRBV30
clone size: once
J gene: TRBJ2-1
D gene: -
CDR3 protein: CAWSTGGAGDEQFF
CDR3 DNA: TGTGCCTGGAGTACGGGTGGAGCTGGGGATGAGCAGTTCTTC

V gene: TRBV7-9
clone size: -
J gene: TRBJ1-4
D gene: -
CDR3 protein: CASSLDRGSDEKLFF
CDR3 DNA: TGTGCCAGCAGCTTGGATAGGGGCTCGGATGAAAAACTGTTTTTT

V gene: TRBV28
clone size: -
J gene: TRBJ2-5
D gene: TRBD1
CDR3 protein: CASSLPTGVQETQYF
CDR3 DNA: TGTGCCAGCAGTTTACCAACAGGGGTCCAAGAGACCCAGTACTTC

V gene: TRBV6-6
clone size: -
J gene: TRBJ1-2
D gene: TRBD1
CDR3 protein: CASRGQAGGYTF
CDR3 DNA: TGTGCCAGCAGAGGACAGGCGGGGGGCTACACCTTC

V gene: TRBV4-2
clone size: -
J gene: TRBJ2-7
D gene: TRBD1
CDR3 protein: CASSRAGTGEYEQYF
CDR3 DNA: TGTGCCAGCAGCCGAGCCGGGACAGGGGAATACGAGCAGTACTTC

V gene: TRBV6-5
clone size: -
J gene: TRBJ1-1
D gene: -
CDR3 protein: CASSFGSSGEEAFF
CDR3 DNA: TGTGCCAGCAGTTTTGGAAGTTCGGGAGAAGAAGCTTTCTTT